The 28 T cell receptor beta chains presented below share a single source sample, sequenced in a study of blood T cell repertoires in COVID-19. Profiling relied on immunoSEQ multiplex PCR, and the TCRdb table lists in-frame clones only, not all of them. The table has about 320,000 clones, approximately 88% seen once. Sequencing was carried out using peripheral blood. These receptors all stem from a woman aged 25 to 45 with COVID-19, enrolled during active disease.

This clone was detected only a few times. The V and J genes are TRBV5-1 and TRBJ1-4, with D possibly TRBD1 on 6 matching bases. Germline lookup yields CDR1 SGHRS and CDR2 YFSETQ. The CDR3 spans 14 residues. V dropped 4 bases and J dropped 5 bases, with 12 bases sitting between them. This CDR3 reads CASSAGQPNEKLFF. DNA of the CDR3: TGCGCCAGCAGCGCCGGACAGCCAAATGAAAAACTGTTTTTT.

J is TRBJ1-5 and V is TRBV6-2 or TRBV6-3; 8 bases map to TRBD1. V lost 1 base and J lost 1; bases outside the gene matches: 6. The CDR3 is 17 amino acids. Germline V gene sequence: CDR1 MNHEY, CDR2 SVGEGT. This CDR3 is CASSYYGQGRSNQPQHF. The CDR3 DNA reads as TGTGCCAGCAGTTACTACGGACAGGGTCGAAGCAATCAGCCCCAGCATTTT.

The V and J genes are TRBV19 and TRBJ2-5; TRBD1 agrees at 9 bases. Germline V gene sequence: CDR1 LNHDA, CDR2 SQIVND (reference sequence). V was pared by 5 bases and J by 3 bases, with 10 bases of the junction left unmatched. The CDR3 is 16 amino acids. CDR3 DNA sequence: TGTGCCAGTAGTCCTCGCAGGGGACAGGGAGAAGAGACCCAGTACTTC. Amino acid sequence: CASSPRRGQGEETQYF.

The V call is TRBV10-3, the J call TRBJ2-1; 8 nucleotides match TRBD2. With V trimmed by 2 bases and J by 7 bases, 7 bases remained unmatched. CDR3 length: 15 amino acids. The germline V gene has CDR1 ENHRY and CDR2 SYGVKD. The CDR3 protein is CAISETSGDSNEQFF. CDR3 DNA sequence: TGTGCCATCAGTGAGACTAGCGGCGACTCGAATGAGCAGTTCTTC.

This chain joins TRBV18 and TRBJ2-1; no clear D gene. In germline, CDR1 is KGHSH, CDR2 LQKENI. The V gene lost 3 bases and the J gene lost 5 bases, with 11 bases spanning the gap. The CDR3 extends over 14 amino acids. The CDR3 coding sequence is TGTGCCAGCTCACCCTTGGCTCAGGACAATGAGCAGTTCTTC. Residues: CASSPLAQDNEQFF. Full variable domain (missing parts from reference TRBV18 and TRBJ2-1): NAGVMQNPRHLVRRRGQEARLRCSPMKGHSHVYWYRQLPEEGLKFMVYLQKENIIDESGMPKERFSAEFPKEGPSILRIQQVVRGDSAAYFCASSPLAQDNEQFFGPGTRLTVL.

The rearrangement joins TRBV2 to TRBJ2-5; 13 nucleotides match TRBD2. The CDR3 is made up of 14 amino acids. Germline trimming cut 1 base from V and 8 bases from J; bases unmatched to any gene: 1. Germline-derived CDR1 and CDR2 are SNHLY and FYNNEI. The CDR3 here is CASSEGTSGSTQYF. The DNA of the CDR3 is TGTGCCAGCAGTGAAGGGACTAGCGGGAGTACCCAGTACTTC.

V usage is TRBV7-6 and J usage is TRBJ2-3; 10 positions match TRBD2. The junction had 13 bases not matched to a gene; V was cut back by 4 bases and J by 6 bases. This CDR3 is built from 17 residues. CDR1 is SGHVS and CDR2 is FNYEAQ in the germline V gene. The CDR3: CASSSFPTSGPKDTQYF. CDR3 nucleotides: TGTGCCAGCAGCTCCTTTCCGACTAGCGGGCCCAAGGATACGCAGTATTTT. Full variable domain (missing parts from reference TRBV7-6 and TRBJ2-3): GAGVSQSPRYKVTKRGQDVALRCDPISGHVSLYWYRQALGQGPEFLTYFNYEAQQDKSGLPNDRFSAERPEGSISTLTIQRTEQRDSAMYRCASSSFPTSGPKDTQYFGPGTRLTVL.

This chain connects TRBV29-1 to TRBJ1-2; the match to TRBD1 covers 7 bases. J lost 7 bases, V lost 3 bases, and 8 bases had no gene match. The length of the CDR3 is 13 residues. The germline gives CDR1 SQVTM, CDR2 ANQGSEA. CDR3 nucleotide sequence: TGCAGCGTTGAGCGACAGGGCCCCCGTGGCTACACCTTC. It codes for CSVERQGPRGYTF.

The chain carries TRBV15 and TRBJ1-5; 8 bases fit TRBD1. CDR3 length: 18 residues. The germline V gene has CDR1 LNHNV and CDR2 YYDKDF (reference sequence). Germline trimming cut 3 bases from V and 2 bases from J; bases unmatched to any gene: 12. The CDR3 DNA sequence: TGTGCCACCAGCAGCCATAGGACAGGGACGATTGGCAATCAGCCCCAGCATTTT. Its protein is CATSSHRTGTIGNQPQHF.

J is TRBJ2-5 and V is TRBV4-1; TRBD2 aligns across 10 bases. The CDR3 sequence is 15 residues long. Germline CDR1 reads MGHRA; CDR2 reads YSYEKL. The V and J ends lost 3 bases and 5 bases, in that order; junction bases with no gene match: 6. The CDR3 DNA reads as TGCGCCAGCAGCCAGGGGGGAGCGGGGGGGGAGACCCAGTACTTC. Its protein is CASSQGGAGGETQYF.

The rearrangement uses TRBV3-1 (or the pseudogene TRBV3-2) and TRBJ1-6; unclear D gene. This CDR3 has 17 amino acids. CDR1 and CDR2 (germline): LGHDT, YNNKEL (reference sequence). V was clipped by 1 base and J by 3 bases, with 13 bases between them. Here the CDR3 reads CASSQVIPGIYNSPLHF. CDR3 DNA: TGTGCCAGCAGCCAAGTTATACCGGGTATCTATAATTCACCCCTCCACTTT.

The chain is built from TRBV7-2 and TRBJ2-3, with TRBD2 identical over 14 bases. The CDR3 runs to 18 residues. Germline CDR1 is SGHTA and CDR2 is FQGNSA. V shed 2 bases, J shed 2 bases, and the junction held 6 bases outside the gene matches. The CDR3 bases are TGTGCCAGCAGCTTAATGACTAGCGGGGGGGCCTACACAGATACGCAGTATTTT. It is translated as CASSLMTSGGAYTDTQYF.

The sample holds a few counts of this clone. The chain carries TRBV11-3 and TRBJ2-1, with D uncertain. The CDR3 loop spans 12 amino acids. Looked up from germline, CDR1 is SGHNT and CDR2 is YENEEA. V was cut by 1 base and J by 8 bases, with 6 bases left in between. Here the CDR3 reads CASSLAPYEQFF. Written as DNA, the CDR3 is TGTGCCAGCAGCTTAGCTCCCTATGAGCAGTTCTTC.

The CDR3 coding sequence is TGTGCCAGCAGCTTATTCTGGACAAGTAACACTGAAGCTTTCTTT. As protein: CASSLFWTSNTEAFF. J is TRBJ1-1 and V is TRBV11-1, with D possibly matching TRBD1 (5 bases). V lost 2 bases and J 2 bases, leaving 12 bases between the germline ends. This CDR3 region has 15 residues. Germline CDR1 and CDR2: SGHAT and FQDESV (reference sequence).

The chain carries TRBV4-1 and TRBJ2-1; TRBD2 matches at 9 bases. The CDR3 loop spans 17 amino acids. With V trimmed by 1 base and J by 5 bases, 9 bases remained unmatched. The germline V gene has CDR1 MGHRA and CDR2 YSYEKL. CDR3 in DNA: TGCGCCAGCAGCCAAGCGGCCGGGCGGGGGGGACACAATGAGCAGTTCTTC. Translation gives CASSQAAGRGGHNEQFF.

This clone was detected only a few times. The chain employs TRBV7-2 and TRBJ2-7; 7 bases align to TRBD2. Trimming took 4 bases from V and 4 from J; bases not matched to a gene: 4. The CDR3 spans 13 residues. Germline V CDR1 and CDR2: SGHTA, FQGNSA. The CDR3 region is CASSWDYEYEQYF. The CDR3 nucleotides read TGTGCCAGCAGCTGGGACTATGAGTACGAGCAGTACTTC.

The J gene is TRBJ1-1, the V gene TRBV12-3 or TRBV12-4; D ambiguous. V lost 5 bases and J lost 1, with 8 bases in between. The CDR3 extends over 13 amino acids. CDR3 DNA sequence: TGTGCCAGCAGTGCCAGGAAGAACACTGAAGCTTTCTTT. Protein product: CASSARKNTEAFF.

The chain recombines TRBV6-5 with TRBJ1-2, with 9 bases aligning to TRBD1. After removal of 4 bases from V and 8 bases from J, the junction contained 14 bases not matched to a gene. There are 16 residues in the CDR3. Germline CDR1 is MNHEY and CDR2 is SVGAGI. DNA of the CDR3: TGTGCCAGCAGTTCCGGGACAGGGAATTCTGATGGCGGCTACACCTTC. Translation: CASSSGTGNSDGGYTF.

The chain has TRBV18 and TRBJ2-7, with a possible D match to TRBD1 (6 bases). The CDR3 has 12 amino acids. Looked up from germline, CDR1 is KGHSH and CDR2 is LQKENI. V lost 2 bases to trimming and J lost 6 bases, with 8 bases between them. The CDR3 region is CASSPDRSEQYV. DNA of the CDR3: TGTGCCAGCTCACCAGACAGGAGCGAGCAGTACGTC.

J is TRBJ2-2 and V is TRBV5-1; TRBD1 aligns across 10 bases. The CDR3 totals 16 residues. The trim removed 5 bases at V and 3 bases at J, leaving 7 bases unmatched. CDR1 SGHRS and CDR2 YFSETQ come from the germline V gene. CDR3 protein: CASSGQGVSYTGELFF. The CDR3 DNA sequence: TGCGCCAGCAGTGGACAGGGGGTTTCTTACACCGGGGAGCTGTTTTTT. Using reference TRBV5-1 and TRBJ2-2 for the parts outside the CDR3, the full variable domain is KAGVTQTPRYLIKTRGQQVTLSCSPISGHRSVSWYQQTPGQGLQFLFEYFSETQRNKGNFPGRFSGRQFSNSRSEMNVSTLELGDSALYLCASSGQGVSYTGELFFGEGSRLTVL.

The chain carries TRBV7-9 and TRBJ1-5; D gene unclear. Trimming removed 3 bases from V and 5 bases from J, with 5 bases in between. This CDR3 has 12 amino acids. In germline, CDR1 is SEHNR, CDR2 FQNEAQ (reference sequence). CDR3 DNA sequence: TGTGCCAGCAGCTTTAGTCATCAGCCCCAGCATTTT. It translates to CASSFSHQPQHF.

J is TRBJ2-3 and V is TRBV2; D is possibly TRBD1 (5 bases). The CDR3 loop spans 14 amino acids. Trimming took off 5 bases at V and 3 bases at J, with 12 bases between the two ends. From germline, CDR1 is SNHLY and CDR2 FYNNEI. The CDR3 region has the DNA TGTGCCAGCAGTAGGGGTCTGAGTACAGATACGCAGTATTTT. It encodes CASSRGLSTDTQYF.

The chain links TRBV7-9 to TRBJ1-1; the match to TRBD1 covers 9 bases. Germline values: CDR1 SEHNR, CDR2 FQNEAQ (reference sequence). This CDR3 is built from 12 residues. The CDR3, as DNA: TGTGCGGACAGGGGACTGAACACTGAAGCTTTCTTT. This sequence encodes CADRGLNTEAFF.

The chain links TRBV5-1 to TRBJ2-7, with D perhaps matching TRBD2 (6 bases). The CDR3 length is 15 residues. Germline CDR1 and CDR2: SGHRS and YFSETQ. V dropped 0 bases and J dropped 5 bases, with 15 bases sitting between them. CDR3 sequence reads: CASSLGAGRRNEQYV. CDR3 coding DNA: TGCGCCAGCAGCTTGGGGGCGGGACGGAGGAACGAGCAGTACGTC.

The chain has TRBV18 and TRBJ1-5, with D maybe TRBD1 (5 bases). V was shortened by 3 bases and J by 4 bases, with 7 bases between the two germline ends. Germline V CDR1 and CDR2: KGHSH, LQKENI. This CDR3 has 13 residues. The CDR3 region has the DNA TGTGCCAGCTCACCCGACAGTAATCAGCCCCAGCATTTT. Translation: CASSPDSNQPQHF.

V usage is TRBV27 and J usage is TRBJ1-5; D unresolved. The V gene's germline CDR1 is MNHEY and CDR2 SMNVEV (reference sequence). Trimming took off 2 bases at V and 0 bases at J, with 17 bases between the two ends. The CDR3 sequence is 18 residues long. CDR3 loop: CASSLDPPSAHSNQPQHF. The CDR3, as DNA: TGTGCCAGCAGTTTAGACCCCCCCAGCGCCCATAGCAATCAGCCCCAGCATTTT.

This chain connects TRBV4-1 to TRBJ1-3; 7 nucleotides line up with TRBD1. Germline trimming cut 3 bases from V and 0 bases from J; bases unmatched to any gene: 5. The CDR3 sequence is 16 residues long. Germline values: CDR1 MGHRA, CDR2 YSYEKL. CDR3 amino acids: CASSHETGSSGNTIYF. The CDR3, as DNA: TGCGCCAGCAGCCACGAGACAGGGAGCTCTGGAAACACCATATATTTT.

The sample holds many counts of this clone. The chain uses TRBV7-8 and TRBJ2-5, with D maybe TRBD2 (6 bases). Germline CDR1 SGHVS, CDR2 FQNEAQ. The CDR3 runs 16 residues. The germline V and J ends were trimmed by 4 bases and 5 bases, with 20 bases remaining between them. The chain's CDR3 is CASSSVRRGGLETQYF. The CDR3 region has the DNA TGTGCCAGCAGCTCCGTCAGGCGGGGTGGATTGGAGACCCAGTACTTC.